Below are 30 T cell receptor beta chains sequenced from a single sample in a study of blood T cells in healthy people across ages. A second PCR, run for about 6 to 11 cycles, used a sample-barcoded 5' primer plus a J-beta primer mix. Via MiXCR, TCRdb re-called the 5' RACE reads, giving one row per CDR3 protein. The data hold 600,000 to 650,000 distinct CDR3 sequences, with under 65% observed a single time. The specimen sequenced was blood. Every receptor here comes from a man aged 60 to 75 in good health.

This clonotype has just one count. The chain carries TRBV5-1 and TRBJ2-3; possibly TRBD1 for D (5 bases). V was clipped by 3 bases and J by 0 bases, with 11 bases between them. The CDR3 is 15 amino acids. Germline V gene data show CDR1 as SGHRS and CDR2 as YFSETQ. DNA of the CDR3: TGCGCCAGCAGCTCTGGACACTTTAGCACAGATACGCAGTATTTT. It yields the protein CASSSGHFSTDTQYF.

The chain couples TRBV29-1 to TRBJ2-1, with 7 nucleotides matching TRBD1. Trimming cost V 6 bases and J 4 bases; bases outside gene matches: 6. CDR3 size: 13 residues. CDR1 and CDR2 from the germline V gene are SQVTM and ANQGSEA. The DNA for the CDR3 is TGCAGCGTCGACAGGGCTGCGTACAATGAGCAGTTCTTC. It codes for CSVDRAAYNEQFF.

This rearrangement joins TRBV12-3 or TRBV12-4 to TRBJ1-2; D unresolved. Trimming took 2 bases from V and 4 from J, leaving 11 bases between them. The CDR3 extends over 14 amino acids. CDR3 protein: CASSLSNLGYGYTF. DNA for the CDR3: TGTGCCAGCAGTTTAAGTAACCTGGGCTATGGCTACACCTTC.

V gene TRBV2 combines with J gene TRBJ2-1; TRBD1 aligns across 12 bases. The germline gives CDR1 SNHLY, CDR2 FYNNEI. V lost 11 bases to trimming and J lost 8 bases; unmatched junction nucleotides: 13. This CDR3 has 15 amino acids. The DNA of the CDR3 is TGTGCCGCCAGTTCGGGACAGGGGGCTCCGGATGAGCAGTTCTTC. Amino acids: CAASSGQGAPDEQFF.

J is TRBJ2-7 and V is TRBV20-1; D unresolved. TRBJ2-5 matches the DNA end more closely, so the J call is doubtful. CDR1 and CDR2 (germline): DFQATT, SNEGSKA (reference sequence). CDR3 length: 11 amino acids. CDR3 sequence: CSGSWGETQYF. The CDR3 nucleotides are TGCAGTGGCAGCTGGGGAGAGACCCAGTACTTC.

This rearrangement joins TRBV10-1 to TRBJ1-2; D not certain. Germline V gene lookup returns CDR1 WNHNN and CDR2 SYGVQD (reference sequence). This CDR3 contains 13 residues. The V end lost 3 bases, the J end lost 4 bases, and 9 bases lay between the germline ends. CDR3: CASSEEETYGYTF. CDR3 bases: TGCGCCAGCAGTGAAGAGGAGACCTATGGCTACACCTTC.

There are a few counts of this clonotype. The chain links TRBV3-1 to TRBJ2-5, with 8 bases that match TRBD2. The length of the CDR3 is 15 residues. Trimming took 4 bases from V and 5 from J; bases not matched to a gene: 9. The germline CDR1 and CDR2 sequences are LGHDT and YNNKEL (reference sequence). CDR3 sequence (DNA): TGTGCCAGCAGCCCCGGACTAGCCCCACGGGAGACCCAGTACTTC. Protein sequence: CASSPGLAPRETQYF.

The chain recombines TRBV6-5 with TRBJ2-5; no clear D. V lost 5 bases and J 4 bases, leaving 20 bases between the germline ends. Germline CDR1 MNHEY, CDR2 SVGAGI. The CDR3 has 16 amino acids. This CDR3 reads CASSPSDGLRTETQYF. The DNA for the CDR3 is TGTGCCAGCAGTCCTTCGGACGGCTTAAGGACAGAGACCCAGTACTTC.

V gene TRBV28 combines with J gene TRBJ2-4, with a tentative D call TRBD1 (6 bases). The DNA end favors TRBJ2-7, so the J call may be wrong. From germline, CDR1 is MDHEN and CDR2 SYDVKM. This CDR3 is 14 amino acids long. The chain's CDR3 is CASVTSDRNYEQYF. The DNA of the CDR3 is TGTGCCAGCGTCACTTCCGACAGGAACTACGAGCAGTACTTC.

This chain connects TRBV5-1 to TRBJ2-1, with 10 bases lining up with TRBD1. The V gene end was trimmed by 4 bases and the J gene end by 5 bases; junction bases not matched to a gene: 9. The length of the CDR3 is 16 residues. Germline CDR1 is SGHRS and CDR2 is YFSETQ. CDR3 nucleotides: TGCGCCAGCAGCATCGGGAGGGGACAGGGGAACAATGAGCAGTTCTTC. It is translated as CASSIGRGQGNNEQFF.

As to this clonotype: A read error is possible here, since a much larger clone lies one base away. Here the CDR3 reads CAIRDSTSQETQYF. CDR3 bases: TGTGCCATCAGGGATTCGACAAGTCAAGAGACCCAGTACTTC. The V call is TRBV10-3, the J call TRBJ2-5, with no clear D. V lost 6 bases and J lost 2, with 13 bases in between. This CDR3 is built from 14 residues. Germline V lookup: CDR1 ENHRY, CDR2 SYGVKD.

The V call is TRBV20-1, the J call TRBJ2-1; 7 bases align to TRBD1. J was trimmed by 6 bases and V by 3 bases; bases with no gene match: 8. Germline assignment: CDR1 DFQATT and CDR2 SNEGSKA (reference sequence). The CDR3 sequence is 14 residues long. The DNA of the CDR3 is TGCAGTGCTAGGGTACAGGGGTGGGGCAATGAGCAGTTCTTC. Its translation is CSARVQGWGNEQFF.

This clonotype was seen just once. The chain employs TRBV12-3 or TRBV12-4 and TRBJ2-2; D tentatively reads TRBD1 or TRBD2 (5 bases each). The CDR3 length is 13 residues. Deletions cut 11 bases from V and 5 bases from J, with 15 bases between. The CDR3: CAVGAPRTGELFF. CDR3 bases: TGTGCCGTCGGGGCGCCCCGGACCGGGGAGCTGTTTTTT.

This clonotype has a handful of counts. This chain joins TRBV7-2 and TRBJ2-1, with TRBD2 matching 8 bases. The CDR3 covers 16 residues. V shed 4 bases and J 2 bases; nucleotides not matched to a gene: 7. Germline CDR1 and CDR2: SGHTA and FQGNSA. CDR3 in DNA: TGTGCCAGCAGCTCACATAGCGGGGCTACCTACAATGAGCAGTTCTTC. It yields the protein CASSSHSGATYNEQFF.

The chain is built from TRBV20-1 and TRBJ1-4; D remains unclear. The CDR3 runs 13 residues. Looked up from germline, CDR1 is DFQATT and CDR2 is SNEGSKA (reference sequence). V was trimmed by 3 bases and J by 5 bases, leaving 10 bases between them. The CDR3 DNA reads as TGCAGTGCTAGGGAGGGTGCCAATGAAAAACTGTTTTTT. This gives the protein CSAREGANEKLFF.

In its sample, this clonotype was seen once. The chain employs TRBV18 and TRBJ1-6, with D possibly TRBD1 on 5 matching bases. CDR3 length: 16 residues. V lost 2 bases and J lost 4, with 12 bases in between. The germline V gene has CDR1 KGHSH and CDR2 LQKENI. DNA for the CDR3: TGTGCCAGCTCACCAAGACAGATAGCATATAATTCACCCCTCCACTTT. Translated: CASSPRQIAYNSPLHF.

The V and J genes are TRBV29-1 and TRBJ1-2; D perhaps matches TRBD1 (6 bases). The V and J ends lost 4 bases and 6 bases respectively, with 18 bases between them. Germline-derived CDR1 and CDR2 are SQVTM and ANQGSEA. The CDR3 spans 14 residues. The CDR3: CSVGGDGQNHGYTF. The CDR3 region has the DNA TGCAGCGTTGGAGGGGACGGACAGAACCATGGCTACACCTTC.

This clonotype was recorded a few times. The rearrangement joins TRBV12-3 or TRBV12-4 to TRBJ2-1; 8 bases align to TRBD2. The length of the CDR3 is 13 residues. V gave up 5 bases and J gave up 10 bases; unmatched junction bases: 7. The CDR3 DNA reads as TGTGCCAGCAGTGGCTCCGGGGGGGCAGAGCAGTTCTTC. Protein sequence: CASSGSGGAEQFF.

This chain's CDR3 is CASSLLDGRGTYEQYF. The CDR3 nucleotides read TGTGCCAGCAGTTTACTAGACGGCCGGGGGACCTACGAGCAGTACTTC. This chain uses TRBV12-3 or TRBV12-4 with TRBJ2-4, with D possibly being TRBD2 (6 bases). The DNA end is more similar to TRBJ2-7, so the J call may be wrong. This CDR3 is built from 16 residues.

This clonotype came up many times. CDR3 loop: CSVAGQGYGYTF. The CDR3 region has the DNA TGCAGCGTTGCTGGACAGGGCTATGGCTACACCTTC. J is TRBJ1-2 and V is TRBV29-1, with TRBD1 identical over 8 bases. CDR3 size: 12 residues. V lost 4 bases to trimming and J lost 4 bases; unmatched junction nucleotides: 2. Per the germline V gene, CDR1 is SQVTM and CDR2 is ANQGSEA.

V gene TRBV4-1 combines with J gene TRBJ2-5, with 12 bases fitting TRBD2. Germline CDR1 MGHRA, CDR2 YSYEKL. There are 16 residues in the CDR3. Unmatched junction bases numbered 8, after V lost 4 bases and J lost 5 bases. The chain's CDR3 is CASSLGTSGLAETQYF. CDR3 coding DNA: TGCGCCAGCAGCCTGGGGACTAGCGGGCTGGCGGAGACCCAGTACTTC.

There are a few counts of this clonotype. A much bigger clone sits one base away, suggesting this may be a read error. V is TRBV3-1 and J is TRBJ2-7; D call uncertain. The CDR3 spans 13 residues. Trimming took 3 bases from V and 6 from J, leaving 12 bases between them. Germline lookup yields CDR1 LGHDT and CDR2 YNNKEL (reference sequence). The CDR3 DNA reads TGTGCCAGCAGCCAGGCCTCGGTGGGCGAGCAGTACTTC. This translates into CASSQASVGEQYF.

The sample holds a few counts of this clonotype. V is TRBV4-1 and J is TRBJ1-4; 8 nucleotides line up with TRBD1. The germline V gene encodes CDR1 MGHRA and CDR2 YSYEKL. V lost 3 bases and J lost 5; bases outside the gene matches: 5. This CDR3 is 15 amino acids long. Here the CDR3 DNA reads TGCGCCAGCAGCCAGACAGGGGCCCCGAATGAAAAACTGTTTTTT. Its translation is CASSQTGAPNEKLFF.

This clonotype was observed many times. The gene calls are TRBV6-5 and TRBJ2-1; a weak D match, TRBD1 (6 bases). The germline V gene has CDR1 MNHEY and CDR2 SVGAGI. Deletions cut 6 bases from V and 2 bases from J, with 17 bases between. The CDR3 runs to 16 residues. The CDR3 protein is CASRPGQTQTYNEQFF. The CDR3 DNA sequence: TGTGCCAGCAGACCCGGACAGACACAGACCTACAATGAGCAGTTCTTC.

A few counts support this clonotype. The rearrangement joins TRBV14 to TRBJ1-1; maybe TRBD1 (6 bases). CDR3 length equals 14 residues. Per germline, CDR1 SGHDN and CDR2 FVKESK. Trimming removed 4 bases at V and 3 bases at J, with 12 bases between. The CDR3 nucleotides read TGTGCCAGCAGCCCCCGAGGGGGGGACACTGAAGCTTTCTTT. This codes for CASSPRGGDTEAFF.

The genes are TRBV27 and TRBJ1-2; D possibly corresponds to TRBD1 (5 bases). The CDR3 sequence is 12 residues long. Germline-derived CDR1 and CDR2 are MNHEY and SMNVEV (reference sequence). The V gene lost 7 bases and the J gene lost 3 bases, with 9 bases spanning the gap. CDR3 loop: CASTGGDYGYTF. In DNA form, the CDR3 reads TGTGCCAGCACCGGAGGGGACTATGGCTACACCTTC.

The chain is built from TRBV7-9 and TRBJ1-2; the match to TRBD1 covers 11 bases. After removal of 4 bases from V and 5 bases from J, the junction contained 6 bases not matched to a gene. This CDR3 region has 15 residues. Germline lookup yields CDR1 SEHNR and CDR2 FQNEAQ (reference sequence). DNA for the CDR3: TGTGCCAGCAGCTCCACCGGGACAGGGGGTTATGGCTACACCTTC. It is translated as CASSSTGTGGYGYTF.

The chain joins TRBV7-8 to TRBJ2-1; the match to TRBD2 covers 15 bases. V gave up 1 base and J gave up 15 bases; unmatched junction bases: 7. Germline CDR1 is SGHVS and CDR2 is FQNEAQ. The CDR3 extends over 15 amino acids. The CDR3 reads CASSLGGTSGGRPFF. The CDR3 nucleotides are TGTGCCAGCAGCTTAGGGGGGACTAGCGGGGGGCGCCCGTTCTTC.

This clonotype came up a few times. This chain's CDR3 is CSGRSGGRDTQYF. As DNA, the CDR3 is TGCAGCGGAAGGTCAGGGGGCAGAGATACGCAGTATTTT. V gene TRBV29-1 combines with J gene TRBJ2-3, with TRBD1 identical over 8 bases. J lost 5 bases, V lost 7 bases, and 8 bases had no gene match. This CDR3 comprises 13 residues. CDR1 and CDR2 from the germline V gene are SQVTM and ANQGSEA.

Written as DNA, the CDR3 is TGTGCCATCAGCGAAAGCTCTGGGGCCAACGTCCTGACTTTC. Encoded protein: CAISESSGANVLTF. The rearrangement links TRBV10-3 to TRBJ2-6, with D hard to call. The ends were cut back, 6 bases at V and 0 bases at J, with 6 bases in the middle. This CDR3 is 14 amino acids long. The germline gives CDR1 ENHRY, CDR2 SYGVKD.